Presented here are 26 T cell receptor beta chains from one specimen sequenced in a study of cytotoxic CD8 clonotypes in ibrutinib-treated CLL listed by TCRdb under 2021. The sample's time point label is to be understood as: eleven to twelve months on ibrutinib. The method behind the library was the immunoSEQ multiplex PCR assay. TCRdb limited this immuneACCESS table to in-frame rearrangements with V and J called. A share of clones is missing; checked studies link under half to unresolved V genes, and the rest is unexplained. Present in this sample are tens of thousands of clones, around 52% of which were seen just once. The ten largest clones add up to roughly 14% of the sample. The sample here was PBMCs, taken after 12 months of ibrutinib treatment. The origin of the receptors is a human donor with chronic lymphocytic leukemia.

The count of this clone is one. The chain recombines TRBV5-1 with TRBJ2-5, with D perhaps matching TRBD1 (5 bases). The CDR3 extends over 14 amino acids. Germline CDR1 SGHRS, CDR2 YFSETQ. Trimming cost V 0 bases and J 5 bases, with 11 bases left between them. The CDR3 sequence: CASSLVRVGETQYF. CDR3 nucleotide sequence: TGCGCCAGCAGCTTGGTCAGGGTCGGCGAGACCCAGTACTTC.

The V and J genes are TRBV7-8 and TRBJ2-4, with D unresolved. In germline, CDR1 is SGHVS, CDR2 FQNEAQ. Trimming took off 6 bases at V and 2 bases at J, with 5 bases between the two ends. The CDR3 contains 12 residues. The CDR3, as DNA: TGTGCCAGCAGTTCCCCCAAAAACATTCAGTACTTC. The encoded protein is CASSSPKNIQYF.

This clone was counted a few times. The V and J genes are TRBV14 and TRBJ1-3, with D perhaps TRBD1 (5 bases). The germline V and J ends were trimmed by 3 bases and 0 bases, with 9 bases remaining between them. This CDR3 spans 15 amino acids. Germline lookup yields CDR1 SGHDN and CDR2 FVKESK. CDR3 amino acids: CASSQVQASGNTIYF. The CDR3 nucleotides read TGTGCCAGCAGCCAGGTACAGGCCTCTGGAAACACCATATATTTT.

The rearrangement links TRBV5-1 to TRBJ2-2; tentatively, D is TRBD1 (7 bases). Trimming removed 0 bases from V and 7 bases from J, with 16 bases in between. Germline loops: CDR1 SGHRS, CDR2 YFSETQ. The CDR3 extends over 16 amino acids. For the CDR3, the DNA is TGCGCCAGCAGCTTGGCCCGGAGGGGGCAAAGCGGGGAGCTGTTTTTT. Amino acid sequence: CASSLARRGQSGELFF.

V and J are TRBV5-4 and TRBJ1-2; D call uncertain. Trimming removed 5 bases from V and 8 bases from J, with 13 bases in between. Germline CDR1 is SGHNT and CDR2 is YYREEE (reference sequence). This CDR3 has 12 residues. The CDR3 reads CASSFPGRGYTF. CDR3 DNA sequence: TGTGCCAGCAGTTTCCCCGGGCGAGGCTACACCTTC.

This clone came up a few times. This chain uses TRBV2 with TRBJ1-4; D is undetermined. The CDR3 is 13 amino acids. Germline CDR1 SNHLY, CDR2 FYNNEI. Trimming pared 8 bases from V and 8 bases from J, leaving 15 bases between. This CDR3 is CASYQPFIEKLFF. For the CDR3, the DNA is TGTGCCAGCTATCAGCCCTTCATCGAAAAACTGTTTTTT.

With regard to this clone: Additional DNA sequences in this sample encode the identical CDR3. The V gene is TRBV20-1, the J gene TRBJ2-3; D not resolved. This CDR3 is 10 amino acids long. The V end lost 5 bases, the J end lost 6 bases, and 6 bases lay between the germline ends. The germline gives CDR1 DFQATT, CDR2 SNEGSKA (reference sequence). The CDR3 coding sequence is TGCAGTGCTTCCCGGGATACGCAGTATTTT. Translating gives CSASRDTQYF.

The chain has TRBV5-4 and TRBJ2-7, with 8 bases matching TRBD1. Trimming took 0 bases from V and 2 from J; bases not matched to a gene: 1. The CDR3 has 14 residues. Germline CDR1 SGHNT, CDR2 YYREEE (reference sequence). The CDR3 nucleotides are TGTGCCAGCAGCTTGGACAGGGGGACCTACGAGCAGTACTTC. Translated, it gives CASSLDRGTYEQYF.

This chain uses TRBV9 with TRBJ2-2; no definite D call. The CDR3 spans 14 residues. Trimming removed 0 bases at V and 9 bases at J, with 12 bases between. Germline V gene sequence: CDR1 SGDLS, CDR2 YYNGEE. The CDR3 is CASSVGLSQWELFF. The DNA for the CDR3 is TGTGCCAGCAGCGTAGGACTGAGCCAGTGGGAGCTGTTTTTT.

This rearrangement joins TRBV2 to TRBJ2-4, with 10 positions matching TRBD2. Germline V gives CDR1 SNHLY, CDR2 FYNNEI. Trimming took 3 bases from V and 7 from J; bases not matched to a gene: 6. The CDR3 sequence is 15 residues long. The CDR3 DNA follows: TGTGCCAGCAGTGACAAAGCGGGAGGGCCTAACATTCAGTACTTC. Translated: CASSDKAGGPNIQYF.

The gene calls are TRBV9 and TRBJ1-4; D is unclear. The germline V and J ends were trimmed by 0 bases and 4 bases, with 7 bases remaining between them. The CDR3 runs to 14 residues. Germline assignment: CDR1 SGDLS and CDR2 YYNGEE. The CDR3 DNA is TGTGCCAGCAGCGTAGGAGGAAATAATGAAAAACTGTTTTTT. It yields the protein CASSVGGNNEKLFF. Combining the CDR3 with reference TRBV9 and TRBJ1-4 gives the whole variable domain DSGVTQTPKHLITATGQRVTLRCSPRSGDLSVYWYQQSLDQGLQFLIQYYNGEERAKGNILERFSAQQFPDLHSELNLSSLELGDSALYFCASSVGGNNEKLFFGSGTQLSVL.

On this clone: At one of its ends the junction is not consistent with the germline gene, which may arise from a read error. The chain combines TRBV19 with TRBJ1-1, with no clear D. The length of the CDR3 is 14 residues. Germline CDR1 LNHDA, CDR2 SQIVND (reference sequence). The CDR3 protein is CASINQRGNAEAFF. The DNA for the CDR3 is TGTGCCAGTATCAACCAGAGAGGGAACGCTGAAGCTTTCTTT.

V and J are TRBV6-1 and TRBJ2-7, with a tentative D call TRBD2 (7 bases). CDR3 length: 13 amino acids. In germline, CDR1 is MNHNS, CDR2 SASEGT. The CDR3 bases are TGTGCCAGCAGTGAACTTGACTCGGGGGGCGCGAGAGTC. Encoded protein: CASSELDSGGARV.

The chain links TRBV18 to TRBJ2-7; 15 positions agree with TRBD2. Germline V CDR1 and CDR2: KGHSH, LQKENI. This CDR3 has 19 amino acids. The trim removed 4 bases at V and 0 bases at J, leaving 10 bases unmatched. CDR3 loop: CASSQGTSGGLESSYEQYV. The CDR3 coding sequence is TGTGCCAGCTCACAGGGGACTAGCGGGGGGCTTGAAAGCTCCTACGAGCAGTACGTC.

The CDR3: CASTGANVLTF. The DNA of the CDR3 is TGTGCCAGTACCGGGGCCAACGTCCTGACTTTC. The J gene is TRBJ2-6, the V gene TRBV19, with D hard to call. The V gene lost 7 bases and the J gene lost 4 bases, with 2 bases spanning the gap. CDR1 and CDR2 (germline): LNHDA, SQIVND (reference sequence). This CDR3 region has 11 residues.

This chain joins TRBV18 and TRBJ2-7, with D perhaps TRBD1 (6 bases). The germline gives CDR1 KGHSH, CDR2 LQKENI. Trimming removed 2 bases from V and 2 bases from J, with 10 bases in between. This CDR3 is 14 amino acids long. CDR3 in amino acids: CASSPATGTYEQYF. For the CDR3, the DNA is TGTGCCAGCTCACCAGCCACAGGGACCTACGAGCAGTACTTC.

The chain carries TRBV5-1 and TRBJ1-2; a weak D match, TRBD1 (5 bases). The CDR3 has 13 amino acids. Germline V lookup: CDR1 SGHRS, CDR2 YFSETQ. The V end was cut by 2 bases, the J end by 4 bases, with 9 bases between. The CDR3 sequence is CASSLGRVYGYTF. The CDR3 DNA reads TGCGCCAGCAGCTTAGGCAGGGTCTATGGCTACACCTTC.

This clone has only a few counts. The rearrangement links TRBV6-5 to TRBJ1-6; D is unresolved. The germline V gene has CDR1 MNHEY and CDR2 SVGAGI. The V end lost 0 bases, the J end lost 5 bases, and 11 bases lay between the germline ends. The CDR3 sequence is 16 residues long. The CDR3, as DNA: TGTGCCAGCAGTTACTCGAGTCTCCTCAATAATTCACCCCTCCACTTT. It translates to CASSYSSLLNNSPLHF.

The chain employs TRBV27 and TRBJ2-1; 9 bases fit TRBD2. The germline CDR1 and CDR2 sequences are MNHEY and SMNVEV (reference sequence). The V and J ends lost 3 bases and 7 bases, in that order; junction bases with no gene match: 10. The CDR3 loop spans 16 amino acids. CDR3 nucleotide sequence: TGTGCCAGCAGTTTTATCGGGTTAGCGGGAGTTAATGAGCAGTTCTTC. Protein sequence: CASSFIGLAGVNEQFF.

The chain uses TRBV7-2 and TRBJ2-1; unclear D gene. V shed 5 bases and J shed 3 bases, with 5 bases lying between them. The CDR3 is made up of 12 amino acids. Germline lookup yields CDR1 SGHTA and CDR2 FQGNSA. The DNA of the CDR3 is TGTGCCAGCAGCCCTAACTACAATGAGCAGTTCTTC. It translates to CASSPNYNEQFF.

The rearrangement links TRBV14 to TRBJ2-3; 7 bases map to TRBD1. The V gene end was trimmed by 3 bases and the J gene end by 3 bases; junction bases not matched to a gene: 3. This CDR3 has 14 residues. From germline, CDR1 is SGHDN and CDR2 FVKESK. Written as DNA, the CDR3 is TGTGCCAGCAGCCAGATGACAGGGACAGATACGCAGTATTTT. Its protein product is CASSQMTGTDTQYF.

A single count supports this clone. The chain recombines TRBV7-8 with TRBJ2-1; TRBD2 aligns across 7 bases. J was trimmed by 2 bases and V by 1 base; bases with no gene match: 5. The CDR3 covers 16 residues. Per the germline V gene, CDR1 is SGHVS and CDR2 is FQNEAQ. The CDR3 here is CASSLDLGGAYNEQFF. In DNA, the CDR3 is TGTGCCAGCAGCTTAGACTTGGGGGGGGCCTACAATGAGCAGTTCTTC.

This clone occurred a few times. The rearrangement links TRBV7-8 to TRBJ1-6; 10 bases map to TRBD1. Losses at the gene ends were 0 bases for V and 2 bases for J; bases not matched to a gene: 4. The CDR3 is made up of 18 amino acids. CDR1 and CDR2 from the germline V gene are SGHVS and FQNEAQ. Here the CDR3 reads CASSLAGQGKTYNSPLHF. DNA of the CDR3: TGTGCCAGCAGCTTAGCGGGACAGGGGAAAACCTATAATTCACCCCTCCACTTT.

The chain has TRBV5-1 and TRBJ2-1; 8 bases match TRBD2. The germline V gene has CDR1 SGHRS and CDR2 YFSETQ. CDR3 length: 16 amino acids. After removal of 0 bases from V and 9 bases from J, the junction contained 11 bases not matched to a gene. This CDR3 reads CASSLEAGAGAGEQFF. The CDR3 DNA sequence: TGCGCCAGCAGCTTGGAAGCCGGAGCGGGAGCTGGTGAGCAGTTCTTC.

This clone was seen a few times. J is TRBJ2-1 and V is TRBV19, with 7 bases lining up with TRBD1. This CDR3 is 15 amino acids long. Trimming at V came to 5 bases and at J to 0 bases, leaving 4 bases not matched to a gene. CDR1 and CDR2 (germline): LNHDA, SQIVND (reference sequence). The CDR3 DNA reads TGTGCCAGTAGTGAACAGGGGCTCTCCTACAATGAGCAGTTCTTC. This translates into CASSEQGLSYNEQFF.

V and J are TRBV5-1 and TRBJ2-2; TRBD1 matches at 7 bases. The V gene end was trimmed by 5 bases and the J gene end by 0 bases; junction bases not matched to a gene: 13. The CDR3 sequence is 18 residues long. The germline V gene has CDR1 SGHRS and CDR2 YFSETQ. CDR3 in DNA: TGCGCCAGCAGTTCATCACTATGGACAGGTTCGAACACCGGGGAGCTGTTTTTT. This encodes CASSSSLWTGSNTGELFF.